This T cell receptor beta chain is drawn from a study of blood T cell repertoires in COVID-19. The overall study: Spain, Italy and the United States supplied samples that represented acute and convalescent COVID-19. T cells, B-cell-depleted T cells, or PBMCs supplied cDNA or gDNA.

This clone was counted between two and nine times. As processed by the authors: Reference gene primer amplification gave nucleated cell count estimates. Measured with immunoSEQ multiplex PCR; TCRdb has only the in-frame clones, and not every one. V and J calls and clone size come straight from that table; D and trimming were deduced from the DNA. The table lists 80,000 to 95,000 clones, approximately 86% of them singletons. Per germline, CDR1 MDHEN and CDR2 SYDVKM. Trimming pared 1 base from V and 0 bases from J, leaving 9 bases between. This CDR3 is 16 amino acids long. V is TRBV28 and J is TRBJ2-2; weak D call: TRBD1 (5 bases). The clonotype originates from a man between 65 and 80 years old with acute or convalescent COVID-19. Sequenced sample: peripheral blood. The CDR3 coding sequence is TGTGCCAGCAGTTTATCTTCGACAGCGAACACCGGGGAGCTGTTTTTT. Translating gives CASSLSSTANTGELFF.